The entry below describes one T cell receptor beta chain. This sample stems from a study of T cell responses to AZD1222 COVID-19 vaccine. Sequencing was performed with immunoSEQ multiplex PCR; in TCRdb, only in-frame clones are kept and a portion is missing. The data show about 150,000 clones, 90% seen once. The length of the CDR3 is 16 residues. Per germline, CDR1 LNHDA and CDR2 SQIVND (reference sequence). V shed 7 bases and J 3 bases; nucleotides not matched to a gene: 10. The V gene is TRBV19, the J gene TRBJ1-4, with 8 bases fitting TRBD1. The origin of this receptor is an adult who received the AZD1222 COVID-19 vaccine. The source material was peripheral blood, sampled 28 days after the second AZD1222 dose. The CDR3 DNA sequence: TGTGCCAGTACCGGACAGGGTTTCATCTCTAATGAAAAACTGTTTTTT. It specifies CASTGQGFISNEKLFF.